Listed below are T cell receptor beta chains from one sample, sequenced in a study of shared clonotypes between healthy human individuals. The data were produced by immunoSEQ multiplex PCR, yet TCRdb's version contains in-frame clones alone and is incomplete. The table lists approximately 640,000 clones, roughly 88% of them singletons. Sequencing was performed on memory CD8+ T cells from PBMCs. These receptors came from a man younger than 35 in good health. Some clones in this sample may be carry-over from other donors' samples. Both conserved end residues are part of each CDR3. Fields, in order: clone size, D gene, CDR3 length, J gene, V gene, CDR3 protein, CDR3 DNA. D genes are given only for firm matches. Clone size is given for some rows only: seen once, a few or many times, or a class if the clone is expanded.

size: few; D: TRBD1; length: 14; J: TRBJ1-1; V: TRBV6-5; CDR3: CASRRQGSWTEAFF; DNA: TGTGCCAGCAGAAGACAGGGTTCATGGACTGAAGCTTTCTTT
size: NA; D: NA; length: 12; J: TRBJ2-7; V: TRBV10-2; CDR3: CASSPTGGEQYF; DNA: TGCGCCAGCAGCCCGACCGGGGGCGAGCAGTACTTC
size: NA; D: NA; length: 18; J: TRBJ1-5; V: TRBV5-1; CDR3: CASSLQAVESNTDQPQHF; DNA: TGCGCCAGCAGCTTGCAGGCAGTAGAGTCCAATACGGATCAGCCCCAGCATTTT
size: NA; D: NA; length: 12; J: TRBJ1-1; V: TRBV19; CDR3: CASSIAYREAFF; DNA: TGTGCCAGTAGTATAGCGTACAGGGAAGCTTTCTTT
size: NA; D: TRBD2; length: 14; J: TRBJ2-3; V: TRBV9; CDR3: CASSPGEGPDTQYF; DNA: TGTGCCAGCAGCCCCGGGGAGGGCCCCGATACGCAGTATTTT
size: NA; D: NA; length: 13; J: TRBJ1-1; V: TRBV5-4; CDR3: CASRGEMNTEAFF; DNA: TGTGCCAGCAGGGGGGAAATGAACACTGAAGCTTTCTTT
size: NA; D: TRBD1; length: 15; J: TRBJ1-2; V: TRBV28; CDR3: CASSNIPTGGYGYTF; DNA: TGTGCCAGCAGTAATATACCGACAGGGGGCTATGGCTACACCTTC
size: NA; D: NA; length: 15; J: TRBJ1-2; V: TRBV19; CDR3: CASSPILTPNYGYTF; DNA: TGTGCCAGTAGCCCAATTTTAACACCCAACTATGGCTACACCTTC
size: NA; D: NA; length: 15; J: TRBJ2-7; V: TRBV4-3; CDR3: CASSQDMTYSYEQYF; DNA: TGCGCCAGCAGCCAAGATATGACCTATTCCTACGAGCAGTACTTC
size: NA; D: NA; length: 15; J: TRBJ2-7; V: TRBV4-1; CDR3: CASSFRWSSANEQYF; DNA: TGCGCCAGCAGCTTTCGTTGGTCTAGTGCGAACGAGCAGTACTTC
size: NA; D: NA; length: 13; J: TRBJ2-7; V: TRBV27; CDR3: CASSPPGLREQYF; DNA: TGTGCCAGCAGCCCCCCAGGACTTCGGGAGCAGTACTTC
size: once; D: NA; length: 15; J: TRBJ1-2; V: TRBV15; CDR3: CATSPPTDIEYGYTF; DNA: TGTGCCACCAGCCCCCCGACGGATATCGAATATGGCTACACCTTC
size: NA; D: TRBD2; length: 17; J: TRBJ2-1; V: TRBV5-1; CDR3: CASGPLPSGSRGNEQFF; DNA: TGCGCCAGCGGACCCCTACCCAGCGGGAGTCGGGGTAATGAGCAGTTCTTC
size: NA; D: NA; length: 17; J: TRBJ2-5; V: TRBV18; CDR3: CASSPSVIVVNGETQYF; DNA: TGTGCCAGCTCACCGTCAGTCATCGTAGTTAATGGAGAGACCCAGTACTTC
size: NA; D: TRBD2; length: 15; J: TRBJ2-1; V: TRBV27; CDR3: CASLPGTSGRAEQFF; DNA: TGTGCCAGCCTCCCCGGGACTAGCGGGAGAGCTGAGCAGTTCTTC
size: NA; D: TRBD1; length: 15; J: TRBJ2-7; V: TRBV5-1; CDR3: CASSSIDRGHYEQYF; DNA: TGCGCCAGCAGCTCCATCGACAGGGGGCATTACGAGCAGTACTTC
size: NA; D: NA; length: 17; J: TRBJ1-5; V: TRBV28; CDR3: CASSPTITNRAGQPQHF; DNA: TGTGCCAGCAGCCCAACTATCACGAACAGGGCGGGTCAGCCCCAGCATTTT
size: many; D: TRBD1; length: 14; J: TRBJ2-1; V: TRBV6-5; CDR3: CASRSQGAYNEQFF; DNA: TGTGCCAGCAGATCCCAGGGGGCCTACAATGAGCAGTTCTTC
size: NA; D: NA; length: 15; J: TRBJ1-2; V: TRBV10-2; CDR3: CASSESSARGHGYTF; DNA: TGCGCCAGCAGTGAGTCCTCGGCCCGGGGGCATGGCTACACCTTC
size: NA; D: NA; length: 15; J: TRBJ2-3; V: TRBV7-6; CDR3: CASSSWTEFTDTQYF; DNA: TGTGCCAGCAGCTCTTGGACAGAATTCACAGATACGCAGTATTTT
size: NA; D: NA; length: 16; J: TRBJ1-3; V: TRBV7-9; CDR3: CASRQKTGTSGNTIYF; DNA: TGTGCCAGCAGGCAAAAGACGGGAACCTCTGGAAACACCATATATTTT
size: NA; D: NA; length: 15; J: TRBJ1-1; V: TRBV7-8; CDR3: CASSLFQDPYTEAFF; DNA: TGTGCCAGCAGCTTATTCCAGGACCCTTACACTGAAGCTTTCTTT